This is a list of T cell receptor beta chains from one sample in a study of shared clonotypes between healthy human individuals. Generated by immunoSEQ multiplex PCR, the TCRdb table keeps only in-frame clones and is missing some. This table has approximately 320,000 clones, roughly 91% appearing once. The sequencing input was memory CD8+ T cells sorted from blood. The receptors were sampled from a man between 18 and 35 years old in good health. The CDR3 runs from the conserved cysteine through the conserved F or W. Each record gives: D gene, V gene, J gene, clone size, CDR3 DNA, CDR3 protein. A D gene is named only where the DNA matches it firmly. Part of the rows lack a size; the others show once, few, many or a class for expanded clones.

>.|TRBV19|TRBJ1-5|.
TGTGCCAGTAGTATAATCGGATATAGCAATCAGCCCCAGCATTTT
CASSIIGYSNQPQHF
>TRBD2|TRBV4-1|TRBJ2-5|.
TGCGCCAGCACCTCGGAGCTAGCGGCTCAAGAGACCCAGTACTTC
CASTSELAAQETQYF
>TRBD1|TRBV19|TRBJ1-6|few
TGTGCCAGTAGTAACAGGGGATATAATTCACCCCTCCACTTT
CASSNRGYNSPLHF
>.|TRBV6-5|TRBJ1-1|.
TGTGCCAGCAGTTACCTGAGGGACGGGAACACTGAAGCTTTCTTT
CASSYLRDGNTEAFF
>.|TRBV5-4|TRBJ2-7|few
TGTGCCAGCAGCCTCCGATCCTACGAGCAGTACTTC
CASSLRSYEQYF
>TRBD2|TRBV30|TRBJ2-5|.
TGTGCCTGGAGAAGCCTAGCGGCCATAGAGACCCAGTACTTC
CAWRSLAAIETQYF
>.|TRBV13|TRBJ2-7|.
TGTGCCAGCAGCTTAGGGAACTTTGCCTACGAGCAGTACTTC
CASSLGNFAYEQYF
>.|TRBV10-3|TRBJ1-2|.
TGTGCCATCAGTGAGTCGGACAGCCATGCCTATGGCTACACCTTC
CAISESDSHAYGYTF
>.|TRBV5-6|TRBJ2-7|.
TGTGCCAGCAGCTTGGTTGCCACCAACTACGAGCAGTACTTC
CASSLVATNYEQYF
>.|TRBV6-5|TRBJ2-7|.
TGTGCCAGCAGTGCCTTGAGGGTTCCCTACGAGCAGTACTTC
CASSALRVPYEQYF
>.|TRBV2|TRBJ2-5|.
TGTGCCAGCGCTCAGGAGGGTTGGGAGACCCAGTACTTC
CASAQEGWETQYF
>TRBD2|TRBV7-9|TRBJ2-2|.
TGTGCCAGCAGCAGGGACTACAACACCGGGGAGCTGTTTTTT
CASSRDYNTGELFF
>TRBD1|TRBV6-5|TRBJ2-7|.
TGTGCCAGCATGCACCGGACAGGGCCCTACGAGCAGTACTTC
CASMHRTGPYEQYF
>.|TRBV11-2|TRBJ2-3|few
TGTGCCAGCAGCTTAGACAGCACAGATACGCAGTATTTT
CASSLDSTDTQYF
>TRBD1|TRBV18|TRBJ1-2|.
TGTGCCAGCTCACCGTGGACAGGGGTTAACTATGGCTACACCTTC
CASSPWTGVNYGYTF
>.|TRBV4-3|TRBJ1-1|.
TGCGCCAGCTCCCAGGCAGGGAACACTGAAGCTTTCTTT
CASSQAGNTEAFF
>TRBD1|TRBV6-4|TRBJ2-3|.
TGTGCCAGCAGTGACCGGACAGGGGAAGATACGCAGTATTTT
CASSDRTGEDTQYF
>.|TRBV6-1|TRBJ1-4|.
TGTGCCAGCAGTGAACTCGTAGAAAATGAAAAACTGTTTTTT
CASSELVENEKLFF
>.|TRBV10-3|TRBJ2-7|many
TGTGCCATCAACTCCAGGGAAGGAGATTACGAGCAGTACTTC
CAINSREGDYEQYF
>TRBD2|TRBV6-1|TRBJ2-5|once
TGTGCCAGCACAGGACTAGCGGGGTCACAAGAGACCCAGTACTTC
CASTGLAGSQETQYF
>.|TRBV5-6|TRBJ2-7|.
TGTGCCAGCAGCTACGGGACGAGCTCCTACGAGCAGTACTTC
CASSYGTSSYEQYF
>.|TRBV2|TRBJ2-3|.
TGTGCCAGCAGTGAAAGGGGGAGGGATACGCAGTATTTT
CASSERGRDTQYF
>TRBD1|TRBV11-3|TRBJ1-4|.
TGTGCCAGCAGCTTATTTGGGGGACAGGGTAAGGAGACTAATGAAAAACTGTTTTTT
CASSLFGGQGKETNEKLFF
>.|TRBV28|TRBJ1-2|.
TGTGCCAGCAGTTTATCAGGGGCGGCCTACTATGGCTACACCTTC
CASSLSGAAYYGYTF
>.|TRBV6-5|TRBJ2-1|.
TGTGCCAGCAGTTACTGGGGGTCCACCTACAATGAGCAGTTCTTC
CASSYWGSTYNEQFF
>.|TRBV6-6|TRBJ2-7|.
TGTGCCAGCAGCAACGCCCACGAGCAGTACTTC
CASSNAHEQYF
>TRBD2|TRBV28|TRBJ2-7|.
TGTGCCAGCAGTTTAGGCGGGGGGGCCTACGAGCAGTACTTC
CASSLGGGAYEQYF
>TRBD1|TRBV19|TRBJ2-7|.
TGTGCCAGTAGTATAGGTGACAGGGGTGACGAGCAGTACTTC
CASSIGDRGDEQYF
>TRBD1|TRBV9|TRBJ2-3|.
TGTGCCAGCAGCGTAGAGGGCGGACAGGGGCCAGATACGCAGTATTTT
CASSVEGGQGPDTQYF
>.|TRBV2|TRBJ2-7|.
TGTGCCACAGGGGGGATTCCGGGACCCAGAAATCCGGACGAGCAGTACTTC
CATGGIPGPRNPDEQYF
>.|TRBV5-6|TRBJ2-2|.
TGTGCCAGCAGCTTCCGACAGAACACCGGGGAGCTGTTTTTT
CASSFRQNTGELFF
>.|TRBV6-6|TRBJ1-5|once
TGTGCCAGCAGTTTCGTACAGGGATTTCAGCCCCAGCATTTT
CASSFVQGFQPQHF
>TRBD1|TRBV27|TRBJ2-7|.
TGTGCCAGCAGTTTACGGGACAGTTACGAGCAGTACTTC
CASSLRDSYEQYF
>.|TRBV4-3|TRBJ2-7|.
TGCGCCAGCAGCCAAGAAGATAGCGGTTCCTACGAGCAGTACTTC
CASSQEDSGSYEQYF
>.|TRBV6-1|TRBJ1-2|.
TGTGCCAGCTCTCACTATGGCTACACCTTC
CASSHYGYTF
>.|TRBV7-9|TRBJ2-6|once
TGTGCCAGCAGCCTCCCCAGGGGGGAGTACTCTGGGGCCAACGTCCTGACTTTC
CASSLPRGEYSGANVLTF
>.|TRBV6-1|TRBJ2-2|large
TGTGCCAGCCCGGAGCCCAGGGCGGCCGGGGAGCTGTTTTTT
CASPEPRAAGELFF
>TRBD1|TRBV5-5|TRBJ1-6|few
TGTGCCAGCAGCATACCGACAGGGTGGAATTCACCCCTCCACTTT
CASSIPTGWNSPLHF
>TRBD1|TRBV2|TRBJ1-6|.
TGTGCCAGGGGCCTCGTAGGAGGGGGCCCGGATTCACCCCTCCACTTT
CARGLVGGGPDSPLHF
>.|TRBV6-1|TRBJ1-1|once
TGTGCCAGCAGGAAAAGGGGGTTAGACACTGAAGCTTTCTTT
CASRKRGLDTEAFF
>TRBD1|TRBV28|TRBJ1-3|.
TGTGCCAGCAGTTTGAGGGGGCTAACTGGAAACACCATATATTTT
CASSLRGLTGNTIYF
>.|TRBV11-3|TRBJ2-1|.
TGTGCCAGCAGCCCGGGACACAGCTCCTACAATGAGCAGTTCTTC
CASSPGHSSYNEQFF
>.|TRBV19|TRBJ2-7|.
TGTGCCAGTAGTCCCAGGGGCTACGAGCAGTACTTC
CASSPRGYEQYF
>.|TRBV6-4|TRBJ1-5|many
TGTGCCAGCACATCGGGGATAGCCAATCAGCCCCAGCATTTT
CASTSGIANQPQHF
>.|TRBV7-2|TRBJ1-5|.
TGTGCCAGCAGCTTAGAACAGGGAAAGGGCCAGCCCCAGCATTTT
CASSLEQGKGQPQHF
>TRBD1|TRBV6-6|TRBJ2-7|.
TGTGCCAGCACAGGGGGGACAGGGGGGTACGAGCAGTACTTC
CASTGGTGGYEQYF
>.|TRBV9|TRBJ2-2|.
TGTGCCAGCAGCCCTGACTACACCGGGGAGCTGTTTTTT
CASSPDYTGELFF
>TRBD1|TRBV2|TRBJ2-7|.
TGTGCCAGCCAGACCAGGACAGGGGGCAGCTACGAGCAGTACTTC
CASQTRTGGSYEQYF
>TRBD2|TRBV19|TRBJ2-7|.
TGTGCCAGTAGTATCCAAACTAGCGGGGTTTACGAGCAGTACTTC
CASSIQTSGVYEQYF
>TRBD1|TRBV2|TRBJ1-6|.
TGTGCCAGCAAGCCCGGGACAGACTATAATTCACCCCTCCACTTT
CASKPGTDYNSPLHF
>.|TRBV27|TRBJ2-4|.
TGTGCCAGCAGCCCTGACGCAGTTCAAGCCAAAAACATTCAGTACTTC
CASSPDAVQAKNIQYF
>TRBD2|TRBV30|TRBJ2-2|.
TGTGCCTGGAGTGTACTGTACGGGAGGGCCTCCACCGGGGAGCTGTTTTTT
CAWSVLYGRASTGELFF
>.|TRBV12-5|TRBJ1-5|.
TGTGCTCCCGACGGCAGGGGCAATCAGCCCCAGCATTTT
CAPDGRGNQPQHF
>TRBD1|TRBV2|TRBJ1-5|.
TGTGCCAGCAGTGCCGACAGGGAGGGTGCGGATAGCAATCAGCCCCAGCATTTT
CASSADREGADSNQPQHF
>.|TRBV29-1|TRBJ1-1|.
TGCAGCGTTGAAGATTACCCGGGGACTGAAGCTTTCTTT
CSVEDYPGTEAFF
>.|TRBV19|TRBJ1-5|.
TGTGCCAGTAGTATAGTCTCAGGGACTCAGCCCCAGCATTTT
CASSIVSGTQPQHF
>TRBD1|TRBV7-6|TRBJ2-5|.
TGTGCCAGCAACGTGGGACAGGGAGACATGGAGACCCAGTACTTC
CASNVGQGDMETQYF
>TRBD1|TRBV10-3|TRBJ1-2|.
TGTGCCATCAGTGCCTCGACAGGGGATTATGGCTACACCTTC
CAISASTGDYGYTF